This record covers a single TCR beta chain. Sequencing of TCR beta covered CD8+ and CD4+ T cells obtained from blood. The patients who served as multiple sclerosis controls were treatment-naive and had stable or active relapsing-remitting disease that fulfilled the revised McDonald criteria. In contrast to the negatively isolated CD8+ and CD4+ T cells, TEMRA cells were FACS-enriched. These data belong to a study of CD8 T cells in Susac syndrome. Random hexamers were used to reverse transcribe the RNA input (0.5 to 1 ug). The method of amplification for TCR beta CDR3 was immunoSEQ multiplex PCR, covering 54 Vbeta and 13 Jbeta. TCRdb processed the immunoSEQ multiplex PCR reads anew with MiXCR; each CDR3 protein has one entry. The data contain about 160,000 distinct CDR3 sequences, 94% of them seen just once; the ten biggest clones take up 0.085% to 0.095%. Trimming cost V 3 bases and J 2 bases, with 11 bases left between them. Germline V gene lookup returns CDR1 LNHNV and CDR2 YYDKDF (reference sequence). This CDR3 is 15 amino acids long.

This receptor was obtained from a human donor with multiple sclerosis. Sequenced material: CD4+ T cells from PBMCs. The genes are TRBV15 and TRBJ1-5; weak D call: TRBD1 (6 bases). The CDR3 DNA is TGTGCCACCAGCAGGGTACAGGGAGGCAATCAGCCCCAGCATTTT. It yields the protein CATSRVQGGNQPQHF.